This is a list of T cell receptor beta chains from one sample in a study of siplizumab effects on memory and regulatory T cells. Data came from immunoSEQ multiplex PCR; TCRdb stores just in-frame clones and leaves some out. This sample has about 120,000 clones, with around 94% found just once. Sequenced: non-Treg CD4+ T cells sorted from blood. Receptors originate from a human donor in good health. Both conserved end residues are trimmed from each CDR3. Each record gives: J gene, D gene, CDR3 length, V gene, CDR3 protein. A D gene is named only where the DNA matches it firmly.

j_call: TRBJ2-2
d_call: TRBD2
cdr3_length: 14
v_call: TRBV6-4
cdr3_aa: ASSVLAGGPVGELF

j_call: TRBJ1-3
d_call: NA
cdr3_length: 12
v_call: TRBV5-1
cdr3_aa: ASSGAGVGNTIY

j_call: TRBJ2-2
d_call: TRBD1
cdr3_length: 14
v_call: TRBV18
cdr3_aa: ASSPRTGYNTGELF

j_call: TRBJ1-5
d_call: TRBD1
cdr3_length: 12
v_call: TRBV25-1
cdr3_aa: ASSGQGGNQPQH

j_call: TRBJ2-3
d_call: NA
cdr3_length: 10
v_call: TRBV10-3
cdr3_aa: AISESTDTQY

j_call: TRBJ1-4
d_call: TRBD1
cdr3_length: 12
v_call: TRBV5-1
cdr3_aa: ASTTGQGGEKLF

j_call: TRBJ2-3
d_call: TRBD1
cdr3_length: 11
v_call: TRBV19
cdr3_aa: ASSNYRDRLQY

j_call: TRBJ2-2
d_call: TRBD2
cdr3_length: 15
v_call: TRBV5-1
cdr3_aa: ASSLAVGGGNTGELF

j_call: TRBJ1-2
d_call: NA
cdr3_length: 12
v_call: TRBV7-9
cdr3_aa: ASSSPGFNYGYT

j_call: TRBJ2-6
d_call: NA
cdr3_length: 11
v_call: TRBV2
cdr3_aa: ARETSGANVLT

j_call: TRBJ2-3
d_call: NA
cdr3_length: 11
v_call: TRBV6-1
cdr3_aa: ASTRTRTDTQY

j_call: TRBJ2-7
d_call: NA
cdr3_length: 9
v_call: TRBV10-1
cdr3_aa: ASSGSSEQY

j_call: TRBJ1-4
d_call: NA
cdr3_length: 12
v_call: TRBV5-5
cdr3_aa: ASSFGTTNEKLF